Listed here are 19 T cell receptor beta chains from one sample, sequenced in a study of cytomegalovirus exposure and HLA in healthy donors. Here immunoSEQ multiplex PCR was the method, and the copy in TCRdb shows in-frame clones only, minus some. The table records 120,000 or so clones, 70% to 90% of them present only once. Material for sequencing was PBMCs. The receptors come from a woman aged 25 to 39 in good health and CMV-seropositive.

This clone was observed a few times. The V and J genes are TRBV19 and TRBJ1-2, with TRBD1 matching over 9 bases. Per germline, CDR1 LNHDA and CDR2 SQIVND (reference sequence). The CDR3 covers 15 residues. V trimming: 5 bases; J trimming: 2 bases; junction bases outside the gene matches: 6. The DNA for the CDR3 is TGTGCCAGTAGTTCAGGACAGGGGCGAAACTATGGCTACACCTTC. Protein: CASSSGQGRNYGYTF.

This clone was picked up one time. CDR3 protein: CASSISGGNYNEQFF. For the CDR3, the DNA is TGTGCCAGTAGTATTTCAGGGGGCAACTACAATGAGCAGTTCTTC. The chain is built from TRBV19 and TRBJ2-1; the match to TRBD1 covers 8 bases. The CDR3 spans 15 residues. CDR1 and CDR2 (germline): LNHDA, SQIVND (reference sequence). After removal of 3 bases from V and 3 bases from J, the junction contained 4 bases not matched to a gene. Complete variable domain (other parts from reference TRBV19 and TRBJ2-1): DGGITQSPKYLFRKEGQNVTLSCEQNLNHDAMYWYRQDPGQGLRLIYYSQIVNDFQKGDIAEGYSVSREKKESFPLTVTSAQKNPTAFYLCASSISGGNYNEQFFGPGTRLTVL.

This clone was observed a single time. The chain joins TRBV5-6 to TRBJ1-4; TRBD1 might be the D (6 bases). The CDR3 covers 14 residues. Trimming cost V 4 bases and J 3 bases, with 10 bases left between them. From germline, CDR1 is SGHDT and CDR2 YYEEEE. CDR3 amino acids: CASSRGGPNEKLFF. The CDR3 bases are TGTGCCAGCAGCAGGGGGGGACCTAATGAAAAACTGTTTTTT.

The chain carries TRBV2 and TRBJ2-3; perhaps TRBD2 as D (7 bases). CDR1 and CDR2 from the germline V gene are SNHLY and FYNNEI. The germline V and J ends were trimmed by 7 bases and 3 bases, with 20 bases remaining between them. The CDR3 contains 16 residues. The CDR3 spells CASNIGGAGATDTQYF. CDR3 in DNA: TGTGCCAGCAACATTGGGGGGGCAGGGGCGACAGATACGCAGTATTTT.

J is TRBJ2-7 and V is TRBV4-1, with 8 bases that match TRBD2. Germline V gene lookup returns CDR1 MGHRA and CDR2 YSYEKL. The CDR3 has 16 amino acids. V lost 7 bases and J lost 0; bases outside the gene matches: 11. CDR3 in amino acids: CASTITPGTSSYEQYF. The CDR3 DNA is TGCGCCAGCACCATAACCCCCGGGACTAGCTCCTACGAGCAGTACTTC.

V usage is TRBV7-9 and J usage is TRBJ2-5; D gene uncertain. Trimming removed 5 bases from V and 2 bases from J, with 15 bases in between. The germline V gene encodes CDR1 SEHNR and CDR2 FQNEAQ (reference sequence). The CDR3 length is 15 residues. CDR3 nucleotide sequence: TGTGCCAGCAGCCCAAACCGAGACTCTCAAGAGACCCAGTACTTC. It specifies CASSPNRDSQETQYF.

This chain connects TRBV27 to TRBJ2-2; D possibly corresponds to TRBD2 (7 bases). Germline values: CDR1 MNHEY, CDR2 SMNVEV (reference sequence). V dropped 6 bases and J dropped 9 bases, with 17 bases sitting between them. The CDR3 length is 14 residues. The CDR3 region is CASRGAGGTRELFF. CDR3 bases: TGTGCCAGCAGGGGGGCCGGGGGGACCCGGGAGCTGTTTTTT.

This chain links TRBV7-6 with TRBJ2-4; D may be TRBD1 (5 bases). The V gene lost 2 bases and the J gene lost 8 bases, with 16 bases spanning the gap. CDR3 length equals 15 residues. Per germline, CDR1 SGHVS and CDR2 FNYEAQ. The CDR3 here is CASSLYGQGGDIQYF. The CDR3 DNA sequence: TGTGCCAGCAGCTTATATGGGCAGGGCGGTGACATTCAGTACTTC.

The V gene is TRBV19, the J gene TRBJ1-1, with 10 positions matching TRBD1. V dropped 6 bases and J dropped 4; count of bases not matched to a gene: 26. CDR3 size: 21 residues. CDR1 is LNHDA and CDR2 is SQIVND in the germline V gene (reference sequence). As DNA, the CDR3 is TGTGCCAGTAGAGCCCGGGACAGGGGAGTCGGTGGGGGATCTTGGGCCACTGAAGCTTTCTTT. Residues: CASRARDRGVGGGSWATEAFF.

The chain has TRBV6-1 and TRBJ1-1; D remains unclear. CDR3 length: 13 residues. With 10 bases removed from V and 5 bases from J, the gap between germline ends came to 17 bases. Germline CDR1 is MNHNS and CDR2 is SASEGT. CDR3 protein: CATATRGGTEAFF. In DNA, the CDR3 is TGTGCCACTGCGACCCGGGGTGGAACTGAAGCTTTCTTT.

The chain couples TRBV9 to TRBJ2-3; 10 bases agree with TRBD2. With V trimmed by 0 bases and J by 5 bases, 6 bases remained unmatched. Germline values: CDR1 SGDLS, CDR2 YYNGEE. The CDR3 has 16 residues. The CDR3 nucleotides are TGTGCCAGCAGCGTAGACGGGACTAGCGAACTAGATACGCAGTATTTT. Translating it yields CASSVDGTSELDTQYF.

V is TRBV2 and J is TRBJ1-1, with a weak D call TRBD1 (5 bases). The CDR3 runs to 13 residues. The V gene lost 7 bases and the J gene lost 4 bases, with 13 bases spanning the gap. Germline values: CDR1 SNHLY, CDR2 FYNNEI. The CDR3 protein is CASMGREGTEAFF. As DNA, the CDR3 is TGTGCCAGCATGGGCAGGGAGGGCACTGAAGCTTTCTTT.

The genes are TRBV6-6 and TRBJ2-3; 13 bases are shared with TRBD2. Trimming cost V 5 bases and J 11 bases; bases outside gene matches: 1. Germline V gene data show CDR1 as MNHNY and CDR2 as SVGAGI (reference sequence). There are 12 residues in the CDR3. CDR3 DNA: TGTGCCAGCAGTCGACTAGCGGGAGGGCAGTATTTT. Translated, it gives CASSRLAGGQYF.

On this clone itself: Germline is not matched at one junction end, which may reflect a read error. The chain uses TRBV19 and TRBJ1-2; D gene uncertain. CDR1 is LNHDA and CDR2 is SQIVND in the germline V gene (reference sequence). This CDR3 contains 12 residues. CDR3 in amino acids: CASSKKPYRYTF. CDR3 DNA: TGTGCCAGTAGCAAGAAGCCCTATCGCTACACCTTC. The full variable domain, rest sourced from reference TRBV19 and TRBJ1-2, is DGGITQSPKYLFRKEGQNVTLSCEQNLNHDAMYWYRQDPGQGLRLIYYSQIVNDFQKGDIAEGYSVSREKKESFPLTVTSAQKNPTAFYLCASSKKPYRYTFGSGTRLTVV.

This chain connects TRBV2 to TRBJ2-3; D is uncertain. The CDR3 covers 14 residues. The germline gives CDR1 SNHLY, CDR2 FYNNEI. Trimming removed 6 bases at V and 4 bases at J, with 14 bases between. CDR3 amino acids: CASSVGTVADTQYF. Written as DNA, the CDR3 is TGTGCCAGCAGCGTGGGCACGGTGGCAGATACGCAGTATTTT.

V is TRBV5-1 and J is TRBJ2-2, with 11 nucleotides matching TRBD1. V was pared by 4 bases and J by 0 bases, with 8 bases of the junction left unmatched. The CDR3 contains 18 residues. The germline CDR1 and CDR2 sequences are SGHRS and YFSETQ. CDR3 DNA sequence: TGCGCCAGCAGCGCCGGGACAGGGGGAGCCGCGAACACCGGGGAGCTGTTTTTT. Its protein is CASSAGTGGAANTGELFF.

This sequence joins TRBV30 and TRBJ2-1, with 9 positions matching TRBD1. The J segment lost 5 bases and the V segment lost 4 bases, leaving 9 bases of the junction unmatched. This CDR3 has 15 amino acids. Looked up from germline, CDR1 is GTSNPN and CDR2 is SVGIG (reference sequence). In nucleotides, the CDR3 is TGTGCCTGGACCTCCCGGGACAGGGTCGACAATGAGCAGTTCTTC. It yields the protein CAWTSRDRVDNEQFF.

The V call is TRBV6-6, the J call TRBJ2-5, with TRBD2 identical over 14 bases. V was clipped by 6 bases and J by 4 bases; unmatched bases: 4. CDR3 size: 15 residues. Germline CDR1 and CDR2: MNHNY and SVGAGI (reference sequence). The CDR3 loop reads CASSRGLAGVETQYF. CDR3 DNA: TGTGCCAGCAGCCGGGGACTAGCGGGGGTAGAGACCCAGTACTTC.

The gene calls are TRBV5-1 and TRBJ2-2, with D tentatively TRBD1 (5 bases). The CDR3 consists of 13 residues. Germline CDR1 and CDR2: SGHRS and YFSETQ. V was pared by 5 bases and J by 4 bases, with 9 bases between. The CDR3 coding sequence is TGCGCCAGCAGACTCGACAGCACCGGGGAGCTGTTTTTT. It codes for CASRLDSTGELFF.